A single sample gave rise to the 15 T cell receptor beta chains below, sequenced in a study of cytomegalovirus exposure and HLA in healthy donors. PCR primers comprised 60 Vbeta and 13 Jbeta primers. Using immunoSEQ multiplex PCR, the repertoire was profiled, and TCRdb retains in-frame clones only, with some absent. The data contain some 120,000 clones, 81% of them singletons. Sequenced input: PBMCs. These receptors were obtained from a woman in her thirties in good health and CMV-seronegative.

This clone came up a few times. The V gene is TRBV7-2, the J gene TRBJ2-5, with TRBD2 matching over 8 bases. With V trimmed by 1 base and J by 5 bases, 15 bases remained unmatched. Germline-derived CDR1 and CDR2 are SGHTA and FQGNSA. The CDR3 length is 18 residues. CDR3 in DNA: TGTGCCAGCAGCTTAGGTTGGAGCGGGAGAGTAACGGGGGAGACCCAGTACTTC. Amino acid sequence: CASSLGWSGRVTGETQYF.

The chain couples TRBV27 to TRBJ2-7, with 7 bases fitting TRBD1. CDR1 is MNHEY, CDR2 SMNVEV, per germline (reference sequence). V shed 3 bases and J 6 bases; nucleotides not matched to a gene: 5. The CDR3 length is 13 residues. The CDR3 sequence: CASSFSWDSEQYF. DNA of the CDR3: TGTGCCAGCAGTTTTTCCTGGGACAGCGAGCAGTACTTC.

The V call is TRBV5-1, the J call TRBJ2-5; 8 positions agree with TRBD2. From germline, CDR1 is SGHRS and CDR2 YFSETQ. The J segment lost 2 bases and the V segment lost 0 bases, leaving 9 bases of the junction unmatched. This CDR3 spans 17 amino acids. CDR3 DNA sequence: TGCGCCAGCAGCTTGGGGCTGTCGACTAGCGCTCAAGAGACCCAGTACTTC. It translates to CASSLGLSTSAQETQYF.

J is TRBJ2-1 and V is TRBV11-2; a possible D gene is TRBD1 (5 bases). Germline CDR1 and CDR2: SGHAT and FQNNGV. V gave up 11 bases and J gave up 7 bases, with 18 bases separating them. This CDR3 spans 13 amino acids. The DNA of the CDR3 is TGTGCCGCGAGCATTGCAGGGTTGAATGAGCAGTTCTTC. Its protein product is CAASIAGLNEQFF.

The CDR3: CAIRVSSGTANSGANVLTF. The CDR3 DNA reads TGTGCCATCAGGGTTTCCTCCGGGACAGCCAATTCTGGGGCCAACGTCCTGACTTTC. The chain recombines TRBV10-3 with TRBJ2-6; 7 bases fit TRBD1. CDR3 length: 19 residues. J gave up 1 base and V 6 bases, and 15 bases lay outside the gene matches. CDR1 and CDR2 from the germline V gene are ENHRY and SYGVKD.

Of note for this clone: The sample carries other DNA sequences with the same CDR3. This chain uses TRBV10-1 with TRBJ2-1, with 8 bases identical to TRBD2. J was trimmed by 0 bases and V by 2 bases; bases with no gene match: 6. The CDR3 extends over 17 amino acids. Germline values: CDR1 WNHNN, CDR2 SYGVQD (reference sequence). As DNA, the CDR3 is TGCGCCAGCAGTGAGGGCACTAGCGGCAACTCCTACAATGAGCAGTTCTTC. This codes for CASSEGTSGNSYNEQFF.

This chain uses TRBV9 with TRBJ2-5, with D tentatively TRBD1 (5 bases). V was pared by 2 bases and J by 2 bases, with 19 bases between. Germline V lookup: CDR1 SGDLS, CDR2 YYNGEE. This CDR3 is built from 17 residues. The CDR3 sequence: CASSVKQATGGQETQYF. The CDR3 coding sequence is TGTGCCAGCAGCGTTAAACAGGCAACCGGTGGGCAAGAGACCCAGTACTTC.

In this sample, this clone turned up once. The J gene is TRBJ2-1, the V gene TRBV6-4; TRBD2 might be the D (5 bases). The V gene's germline CDR1 is MRHNA and CDR2 SNTAGT. This CDR3 is built from 15 residues. V shed 3 bases and J shed 9 bases, with 18 bases lying between them. CDR3 nucleotides: TGTGCCAGCAGTGAAGGACTCCGAGAGATAGGTGAGCAGTTCTTC. It yields the protein CASSEGLREIGEQFF.

The chain recombines TRBV28 with TRBJ2-4; 9 bases map to TRBD2. V lost 5 bases, J lost 1 base, and 3 bases stayed unmatched. The CDR3 totals 15 residues. Germline V gene data show CDR1 as MDHEN and CDR2 as SYDVKM. CDR3 region: CASSVAGEAKNIQYF. DNA for the CDR3: TGTGCCAGCAGTGTAGCGGGAGAGGCCAAAAACATTCAGTACTTC.

The chain uses TRBV7-2 and TRBJ2-1, with TRBD2 matching 7 bases. The CDR3 runs 16 residues. V dropped 1 base and J dropped 0; count of bases not matched to a gene: 3. The germline V gene has CDR1 SGHTA and CDR2 FQGNSA. CDR3 amino acids: CASSLEASGSYNEQFF. Written as DNA, the CDR3 is TGTGCCAGCAGCTTAGAAGCTAGCGGCTCCTACAATGAGCAGTTCTTC.

The CDR3 nucleotides are TGCGCCAGCAGCTTGGAGGCGGGGTTAATAGGAGAGACCCAGTACTTC. Translation gives CASSLEAGLIGETQYF. This chain connects TRBV5-1 to TRBJ2-5; maybe TRBD2 (6 bases). The CDR3 has 16 amino acids. V was cut by 0 bases and J by 4 bases, with 16 bases left in between. Germline CDR1 and CDR2: SGHRS and YFSETQ.

The chain uses TRBV5-1 and TRBJ2-7, with 9 nucleotides matching TRBD1. This CDR3 region has 15 residues. The trim removed 2 bases at V and 1 base at J, leaving 4 bases unmatched. Germline loops: CDR1 SGHRS, CDR2 YFSETQ. CDR3 sequence reads: CASSFAGTGSYEQYF. The CDR3 DNA follows: TGCGCCAGCAGCTTTGCCGGGACAGGGTCCTACGAGCAGTACTTC.

The rearrangement links TRBV5-1 to TRBJ1-5; D is unresolved. The CDR3 consists of 13 residues. CDR1 is SGHRS and CDR2 is YFSETQ in the germline V gene. Trimming took 4 bases from V and 4 from J, leaving 9 bases between them. CDR3 sequence (DNA): TGCGCCAGCAGCCCGGACTGGAATCAGCCCCAGCATTTT. As protein: CASSPDWNQPQHF.

This rearrangement joins TRBV13 to TRBJ2-7; 9 bases align to TRBD2. V lost 8 bases to trimming and J lost 3 bases; unmatched junction nucleotides: 8. CDR1 is PRHDT and CDR2 is FYEKMQ in the germline V gene (reference sequence). This CDR3 has 14 residues. CDR3 residues: CASAGASGNYEQYF. DNA of the CDR3: TGTGCCAGCGCGGGGGCTAGCGGGAACTACGAGCAGTACTTC.

The chain links TRBV27 to TRBJ2-3; 13 bases match TRBD2. The germline V gene has CDR1 MNHEY and CDR2 SMNVEV (reference sequence). Trimming took 3 bases from V and 4 from J; bases not matched to a gene: 7. This CDR3 has 17 amino acids. The CDR3 reads CASSFRRTSGSPDTQYF. CDR3 in DNA: TGTGCCAGCAGTTTCCGCCGGACTAGCGGGAGCCCAGATACGCAGTATTTT.